This TCR beta chain was sequenced during a study of response to subunit inactivated influenza vaccine. Trimming at V came to 5 bases and at J to 4 bases, leaving 8 bases not matched to a gene. This CDR3 spans 15 amino acids. Germline CDR1 is SGHVS and CDR2 is FNYEAQ. This clonotype has a handful of counts. Each CDR3 protein is one row after TCRdb ran MiXCR on the RT-PCR reads. This sample has some 150,000 distinct CDR3 sequences, with about 12% found just once. These data also formed part of another study, on T cells expressing NK-cell markers. That publication notes: The cDNA for TCR beta came from 5'RACE template switching with UMIs. All TCR beta repertoires analysed originated from sorted CD3+CD56+NKG2C+, CD3+CD56+NKG2C- and CD3+CD56-NKG2C+ T cells.

This sequence joins TRBV7-6 and TRBJ2-7; 10 positions match TRBD1. Material: CD8+ T cells sorted from PBMCs, obtained about 11 days after vaccination. The sequence was obtained from a man over 45 who received an inactivated influenza vaccine. The CDR3 DNA reads as TGTGCCAGCAGCCAAGGACAGGGGGGTGGATACGAGCAGTACTTC. Its translation is CASSQGQGGGYEQYF.